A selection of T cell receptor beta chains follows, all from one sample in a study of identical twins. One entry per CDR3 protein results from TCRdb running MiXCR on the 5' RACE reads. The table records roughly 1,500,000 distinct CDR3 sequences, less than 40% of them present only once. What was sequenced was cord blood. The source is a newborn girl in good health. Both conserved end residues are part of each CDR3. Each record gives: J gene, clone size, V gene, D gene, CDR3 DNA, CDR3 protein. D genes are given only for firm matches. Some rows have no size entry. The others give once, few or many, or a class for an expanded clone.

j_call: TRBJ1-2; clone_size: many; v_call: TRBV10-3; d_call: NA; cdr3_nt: TGTGCCATCAGTGGGACGTCTTCTAACTATGGCTACACCTTC; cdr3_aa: CAISGTSSNYGYTF
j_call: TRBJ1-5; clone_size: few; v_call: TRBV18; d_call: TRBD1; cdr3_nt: TGTGCCAGCTCAACGGGGACAGGGGAACAGCCCCAGCATTTT; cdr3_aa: CASSTGTGEQPQHF
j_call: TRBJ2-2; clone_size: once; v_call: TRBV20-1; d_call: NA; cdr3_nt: TGCAGTGCCCAGCTCACCGGGGAGCTGTTTTTT; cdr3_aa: CSAQLTGELFF
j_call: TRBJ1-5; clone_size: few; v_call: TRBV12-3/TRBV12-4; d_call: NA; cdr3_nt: TGTGCCAGCAGTTTAAGCCCGGGAACAAAAAATCAGCCCCAGCATTTT; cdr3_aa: CASSLSPGTKNQPQHF
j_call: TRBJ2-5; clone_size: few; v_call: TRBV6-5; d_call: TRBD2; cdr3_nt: TGTGCCTCCCAACTAGCGGTAAATCAAGAGACCCAGTACTTC; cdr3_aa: CASQLAVNQETQYF
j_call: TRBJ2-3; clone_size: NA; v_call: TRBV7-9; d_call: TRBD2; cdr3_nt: TGTGCCAGCAGCTTAGGCCCCTCGCCGACTAGCGGGTACACAGATACGCAGTATTTT; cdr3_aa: CASSLGPSPTSGYTDTQYF
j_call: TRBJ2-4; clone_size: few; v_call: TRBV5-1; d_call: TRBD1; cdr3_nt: TGCGCCAGCAGCTGGGGGACAGGGACAGACATTCAGTACTTC; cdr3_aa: CASSWGTGTDIQYF
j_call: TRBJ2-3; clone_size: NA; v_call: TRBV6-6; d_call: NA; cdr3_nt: TGTGCCAGCAGTTACCCAGGGGGGAGTGCCACAGATACGCAGTATTTT; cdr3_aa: CASSYPGGSATDTQYF
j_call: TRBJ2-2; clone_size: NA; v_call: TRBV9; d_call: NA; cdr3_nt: TGTGCCAGCAGCGTACGACTAGACACCGGGGAGCTGTTTTTT; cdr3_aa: CASSVRLDTGELFF
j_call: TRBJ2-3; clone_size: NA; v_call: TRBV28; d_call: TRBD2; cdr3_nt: TGTGCCATCAGTTTAGGGTTTGCGGGAGCAGCAGATACGCAGTATTTT; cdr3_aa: CAISLGFAGAADTQYF
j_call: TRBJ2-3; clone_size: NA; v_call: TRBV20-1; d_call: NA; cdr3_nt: TGCAGTGCTAGAGGGGAGGTGCGCACAGATACGCAGTATTTT; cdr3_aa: CSARGEVRTDTQYF
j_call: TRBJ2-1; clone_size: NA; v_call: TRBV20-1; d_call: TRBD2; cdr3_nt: TGCAGTGCTTCCTTAAGCGGGATACTGTACAATGAGCAGTTCTTC; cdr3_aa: CSASLSGILYNEQFF
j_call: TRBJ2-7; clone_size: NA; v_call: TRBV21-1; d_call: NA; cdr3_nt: TGTGCCAGCAGCTTGAGGGGGTTTCGGGACAGAGGTGGCGAGCAGTACTTC; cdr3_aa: CASSLRGFRDRGGEQYF
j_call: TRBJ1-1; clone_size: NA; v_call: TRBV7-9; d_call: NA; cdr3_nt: TGTGCCAGCAGCCACAAAGGCGCTGACACTGAAGCTTTCTTT; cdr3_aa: CASSHKGADTEAFF
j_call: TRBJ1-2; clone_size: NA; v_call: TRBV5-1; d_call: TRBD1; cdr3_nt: TGCGCCAGCAGCTTCCCGACAGGGAGGAACTATGGCTACACCTTC; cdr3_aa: CASSFPTGRNYGYTF
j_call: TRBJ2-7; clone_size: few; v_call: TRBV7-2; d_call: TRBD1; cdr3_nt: TGTGCCAGCAGCTTAGGAGTTTCTTCAGGGGGTTTGGACGAGCAGTACTTC; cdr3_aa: CASSLGVSSGGLDEQYF
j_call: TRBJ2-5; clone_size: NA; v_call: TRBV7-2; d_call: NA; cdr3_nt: TGTGCCAGCAGCTTAGCCGGGTCGGGGGAGACCCAGTACTTC; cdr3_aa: CASSLAGSGETQYF
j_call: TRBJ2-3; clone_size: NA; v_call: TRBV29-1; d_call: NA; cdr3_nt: TGCAGCGTTAGACCCTTATACACAGATACGCAGTATTTT; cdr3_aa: CSVRPLYTDTQYF
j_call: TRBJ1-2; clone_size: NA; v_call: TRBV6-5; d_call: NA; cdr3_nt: TGTGCCAGCAGTTACTCCCGACTCAATAACTATGGCTACACCTTC; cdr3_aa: CASSYSRLNNYGYTF
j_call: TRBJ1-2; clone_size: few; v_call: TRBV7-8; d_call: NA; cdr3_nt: TGTGCCAGCAGCTTAGTTAGTAATAGGGTAGGAGGCTACACCTTC; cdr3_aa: CASSLVSNRVGGYTF
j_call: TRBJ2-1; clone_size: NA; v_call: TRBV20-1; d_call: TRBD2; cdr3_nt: TGCAGTGCTAGAGATGGACTAGGGACCCTCGATGAGCAGTTCTTC; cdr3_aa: CSARDGLGTLDEQFF
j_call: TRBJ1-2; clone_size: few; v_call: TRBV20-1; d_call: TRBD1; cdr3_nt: TGCAGTGCTCTAACAGGGGGGCCTGGCTACACCTTC; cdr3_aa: CSALTGGPGYTF